Shown below are 12 T cell receptor beta chains from a single sample sequenced in a study of blood T cell repertoires in COVID-19. Produced via immunoSEQ multiplex PCR; TCRdb's table is partial and in-frame only. The table has 100,000 to 150,000 clones, roughly 69% seen once. Sequencing was carried out using peripheral blood. These TCRs come from an older woman with acute or convalescent COVID-19.

This chain joins TRBV5-6 and TRBJ2-2, with D perhaps TRBD1 (6 bases). V lost 3 bases and J 3 bases, leaving 15 bases between the germline ends. This CDR3 is 16 amino acids long. CDR1 SGHDT and CDR2 YYEEEE come from the germline V gene. CDR3 sequence: CASSSAGALYTGELFF. CDR3 DNA: TGTGCCAGCAGCTCGGCAGGGGCCCTCTACACCGGGGAGCTGTTTTTT.

This rearrangement joins TRBV12-3 or TRBV12-4 to TRBJ2-1, with 8 bases matching TRBD1. V shed 6 bases and J 7 bases; nucleotides not matched to a gene: 5. The CDR3 sequence is 13 residues long. The CDR3 loop is CASRRTGLNEQFF. The CDR3, as DNA: TGTGCCAGCAGACGGACAGGGTTGAATGAGCAGTTCTTC.

This clone occurred once. The chain links TRBV28 to TRBJ1-2; D remains unclear. The CDR3 sequence is 14 residues long. The ends were cut back, 1 base at V and 1 base at J, with 7 bases in the middle. The germline V gene encodes CDR1 MDHEN and CDR2 SYDVKM. The CDR3 is CASSLSQLNYGYTF. The CDR3 DNA follows: TGTGCCAGCAGTTTATCACAGCTTAACTATGGCTACACCTTC.

The rearrangement links TRBV24-1 to TRBJ1-1; 10 nucleotides agree with TRBD1. CDR3 size: 13 residues. Per the germline V gene, CDR1 is KGHDR and CDR2 is SFDVKD. V shed 10 bases and J 10 bases; nucleotides not matched to a gene: 11. The CDR3 nucleotides are TGTGCCACAGGCATCGGGGACAGGGGTCCAGCTTTCTTT. Its protein is CATGIGDRGPAFF.

The chain employs TRBV4-3 and TRBJ2-3; D perhaps matches TRBD2 (7 bases). Germline lookup yields CDR1 LGHNA and CDR2 YSLEER. The CDR3 covers 15 residues. Trimming removed 1 base at V and 5 bases at J, with 13 bases between. CDR3 sequence reads: CASSQGGGAVDTQYF. For the CDR3, the DNA is TGCGCCAGCAGCCAAGGAGGGGGGGCCGTAGATACGCAGTATTTT.

V usage is TRBV9 and J usage is TRBJ2-1; possibly TRBD1 for D (6 bases). Germline CDR1 SGDLS, CDR2 YYNGEE. The V gene lost 0 bases and the J gene lost 10 bases, with 8 bases spanning the gap. The CDR3 is 12 amino acids. CDR3 bases: TGTGCCAGCAGCGTAGCTGGGACAGAGCAGTTCTTC. This encodes CASSVAGTEQFF.

For the CDR3, the DNA is TGCGCCAGCAGCTTGGGTTCAGGGGGCAATGAGCAGTTCTTC. It yields the protein CASSLGSGGNEQFF. This sequence joins TRBV5-1 and TRBJ2-1; TRBD1 matches at 7 bases. CDR3 size: 14 residues. Losses at the gene ends were 0 bases for V and 6 bases for J; bases not matched to a gene: 3. CDR1 is SGHRS and CDR2 is YFSETQ in the germline V gene.

In its sample, this clone was seen a few times. The chain joins TRBV6-6 to TRBJ2-5, with D possibly TRBD2 on 7 matching bases. Trimming cost V 2 bases and J 5 bases, with 12 bases left between them. Germline-derived CDR1 and CDR2 are MNHNY and SVGAGI (reference sequence). The CDR3 runs to 14 residues. DNA for the CDR3: TGTGCCAGCAGTTACGAGGGGGGGACGGAGACCCAGTACTTC. It translates to CASSYEGGTETQYF.

This clone was counted a few times. In DNA, the CDR3 is TGCGCCAGCGGAAAGGGGGGGGAGACCCAGTACTTC. Translating gives CASGKGGETQYF. V gene TRBV10-2 combines with J gene TRBJ2-5; tentative D call: TRBD2 (7 bases). Germline lookup yields CDR1 WSHSY and CDR2 SAAADI. This CDR3 contains 12 residues. V lost 8 bases and J 5 bases, leaving 12 bases between the germline ends.

The chain is built from TRBV28 and TRBJ1-2, with D perhaps TRBD1 (5 bases). Germline CDR1 is MDHEN and CDR2 is SYDVKM. The V end lost 6 bases, the J end lost 1 base, and 12 bases lay between the germline ends. The CDR3 contains 14 residues. CDR3 sequence reads: CASRRPDSNYGYTF. Here the CDR3 DNA reads TGTGCCAGCAGACGCCCCGACAGTAACTATGGCTACACCTTC.

This clone came up a few times. V gene TRBV21-1 combines with J gene TRBJ1-1; TRBD1 reflects the table's D call only, with no check against the DNA. TRBV21-1 is classified as a pseudogene. The CDR3 totals 14 residues. The CDR3 coding sequence is TGTGCCAGCAGCATGACAGGCTTGAACACTGAAGCTTTCTTT. It specifies CASSMTGLNTEAFF.

This clone was counted only a few times. CDR3 DNA: TGTGCCACCAGCAGAGGGGAGGGAGGGGGCAATCAGCCCCAGCATTTT. Translating gives CATSRGEGGGNQPQHF. This sequence joins TRBV15 and TRBJ1-5; a weak D match, TRBD1 (5 bases). The germline V gene has CDR1 LNHNV and CDR2 YYDKDF (reference sequence). The CDR3 is made up of 16 amino acids. V was shortened by 1 base and J by 2 bases, with 12 bases between the two germline ends.